The present TCR beta chain was sequenced within a study of blood T cells in healthy people across ages. Sample-barcoded 5' priming and a J-beta primer mix drove a second PCR of about 7 to 12 cycles. A minimum of 3 million CDR3-containing paired-end reads was obtained for each sample. TCRdb processed the 5' RACE reads anew with MiXCR; each CDR3 protein has one entry. The sample has about 1.6 million distinct CDR3 sequences; 30% to 35% are singletons. The CDR3 is 12 residues long. Looked up from germline, CDR1 is SQVTM and CDR2 is ANQGSEA. Points from the study as a whole: A roughly linear fall in TCR beta diversity per million T cells was seen with increasing age. Nothing was known about donor CMV status, and this possibly confounded expanded clonotype changes.

In its sample, this clonotype was seen once. Its matching antigen is unknown. At one boundary the junction diverges from the germline segment, which might be a read error. The sequencing sample was made of blood. The origin of this receptor is a woman aged 30 to 39 in good health. V gene TRBV29-1 combines with J gene TRBJ1-4; 9 bases are a match to TRBD1. The DNA of the CDR3 is TGCAGCGTCGAGACAGGGGGTGAAAACCTGTTTTTT. This encodes CSVETGGENLFF. Combining the CDR3 with reference TRBV29-1 and TRBJ1-4 gives the whole variable domain SAVISQKPSRDICQRGTSLTIQCQVDSQVTMMFWYRQQPGQSLTLIATANQGSEATYESGFVIDKFPISRPNLTFSTLTVSNMSPEDSSIYLCSVETGGENLFFGSGTQLSVL.